This T cell receptor (beta chain) was sequenced for a study of blood T cell repertoires in COVID-19. Overall study: The origin of the acute and convalescent COVID-19 samples was the United States, Italy and Spain. Sample material is recorded as cDNA or gDNA derived from T cells, B-cell-depleted T cells, or PBMCs.

Categorization into cohorts depended on clinical history that participants reported. This clone was seen ten or more times. Looked up from germline, CDR1 is SNHLY and CDR2 is FYNNEI. Trimming removed 1 base from V and 1 base from J, with 8 bases in between. This CDR3 contains 14 residues. Authors' processing steps: Using reference gene primer amplification, nucleated cell counts were estimated. Only in-frame clones appear in the TCRdb table, and some are missing; sequencing was by immunoSEQ multiplex PCR. V, J and clone size were drawn from that table, and D and trimming were deduced from the DNA. Of roughly 160,000 clones in the sample, approximately 81% were seen once.

The chain is built from TRBV2 and TRBJ2-7; a weak D match, TRBD2 (6 bases). The sequenced sample was PBMCs or T cells enriched from blood (not recorded which). The sequence came from a woman between 40 and 50 years old with acute COVID-19. The CDR3 DNA reads as TGTGCCAGCAGTGAAGGTAGCGGATCCTACGAGCAGTACTTC. Encoded protein: CASSEGSGSYEQYF.